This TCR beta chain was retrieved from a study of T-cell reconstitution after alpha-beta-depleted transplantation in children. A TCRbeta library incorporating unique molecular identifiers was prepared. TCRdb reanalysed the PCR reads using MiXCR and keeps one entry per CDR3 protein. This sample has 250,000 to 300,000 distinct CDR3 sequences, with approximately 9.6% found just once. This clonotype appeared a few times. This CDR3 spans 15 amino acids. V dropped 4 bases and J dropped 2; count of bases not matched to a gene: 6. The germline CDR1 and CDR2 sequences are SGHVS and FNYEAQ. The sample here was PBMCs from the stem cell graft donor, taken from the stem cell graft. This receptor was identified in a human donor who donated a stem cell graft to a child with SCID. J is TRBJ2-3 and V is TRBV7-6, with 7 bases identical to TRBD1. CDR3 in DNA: TGTGCCAGCAGCTCCAACAGGGGCGCCACAGATACGCAGTATTTT. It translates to CASSSNRGATDTQYF.